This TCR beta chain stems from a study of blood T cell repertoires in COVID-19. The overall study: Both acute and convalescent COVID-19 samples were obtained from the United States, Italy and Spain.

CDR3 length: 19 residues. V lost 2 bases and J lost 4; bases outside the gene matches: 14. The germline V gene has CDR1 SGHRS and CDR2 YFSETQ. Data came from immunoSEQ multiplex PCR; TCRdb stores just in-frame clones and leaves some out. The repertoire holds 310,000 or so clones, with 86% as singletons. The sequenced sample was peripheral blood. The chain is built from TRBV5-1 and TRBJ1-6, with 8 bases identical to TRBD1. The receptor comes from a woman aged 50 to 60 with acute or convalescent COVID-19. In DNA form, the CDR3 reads TGCGCCAGCAGCTTCACGGTGGCAGGGGGCTCCTCATATAATTCACCCCTCCACTTT. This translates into CASSFTVAGGSSYNSPLHF.